This TCR beta chain was sequenced during a study of blood T cell repertoires in COVID-19. For the study at large: The origin of the acute and convalescent COVID-19 samples was the United States, Italy and Spain. From T cells, B-cell-depleted T cells, or PBMCs came the material, which was cDNA or gDNA.

Germline V gives CDR1 SGHRS, CDR2 YFSETQ. This CDR3 has 14 amino acids. J was trimmed by 5 bases and V by 0 bases; bases with no gene match: 4. Per the original methods: Estimates of nucleated cell counts were drawn from the amplification of reference gene primers. Assay: immunoSEQ multiplex PCR; the TCRdb copy retains only in-frame clones and omits some. V and J calls and clone size are copied from that table; D and trimming were computed from the DNA. The repertoire holds about 180,000 clones, about 81% seen once, with 12% in the top ten. Sequenced sample: peripheral blood. The sequence was obtained from a woman of 80 years or more with COVID-19, enrolled during active disease. V and J are TRBV5-1 and TRBJ2-5; 7 bases map to TRBD1. This CDR3 reads CASSLEGAGETQYF. In nucleotides, the CDR3 is TGCGCCAGCAGCTTGGAGGGGGCAGGGGAGACCCAGTACTTC.